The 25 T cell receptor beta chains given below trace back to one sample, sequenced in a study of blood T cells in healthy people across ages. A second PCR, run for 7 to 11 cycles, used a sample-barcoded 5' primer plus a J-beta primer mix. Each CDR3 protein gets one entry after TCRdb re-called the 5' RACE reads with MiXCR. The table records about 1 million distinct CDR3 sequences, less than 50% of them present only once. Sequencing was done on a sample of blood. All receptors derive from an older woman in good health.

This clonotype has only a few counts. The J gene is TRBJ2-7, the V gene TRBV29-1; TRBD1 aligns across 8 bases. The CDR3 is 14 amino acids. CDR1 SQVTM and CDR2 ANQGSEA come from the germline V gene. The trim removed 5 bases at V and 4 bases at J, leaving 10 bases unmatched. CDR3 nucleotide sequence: TGCAGCGTTCTCTCGACAGGGGTGCTATACGAGCAGTACTTC. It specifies CSVLSTGVLYEQYF.

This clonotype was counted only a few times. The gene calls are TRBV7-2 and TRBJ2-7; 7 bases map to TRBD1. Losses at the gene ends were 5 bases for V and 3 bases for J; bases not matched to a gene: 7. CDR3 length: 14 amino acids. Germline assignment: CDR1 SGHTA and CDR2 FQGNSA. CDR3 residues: CASSRTGTDYEQYF. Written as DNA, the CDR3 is TGTGCCAGCAGCCGCACCGGGACAGACTACGAGCAGTACTTC.

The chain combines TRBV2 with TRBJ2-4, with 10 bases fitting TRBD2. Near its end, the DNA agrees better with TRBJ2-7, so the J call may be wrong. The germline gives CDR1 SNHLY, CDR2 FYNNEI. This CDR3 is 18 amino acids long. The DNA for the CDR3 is TGTGCCAGCAGTGGACCTCTCGGGGGTGCTAGCGGGAGTTACGAGCAGTACTTC. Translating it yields CASSGPLGGASGSYEQYF.

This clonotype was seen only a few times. The CDR3 bases are TGTGCCAGCAGTTACGGGTGGCGGGCGAGCTCCTACGAGCAGTACTTC. Its protein is CASSYGWRASSYEQYF. This chain connects TRBV6-5 to TRBJ2-7; the D gene is possibly TRBD2 (5 bases). The CDR3 sequence is 16 residues long. Germline V gene sequence: CDR1 MNHEY, CDR2 SVGAGI. Trimming cost V 2 bases and J 0 bases, with 14 bases left between them.

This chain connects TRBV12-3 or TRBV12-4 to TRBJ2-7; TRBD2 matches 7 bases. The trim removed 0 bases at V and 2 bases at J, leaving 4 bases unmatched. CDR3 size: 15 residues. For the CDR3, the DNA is TGTGCCAGCAGTTTAGCGCGGGAGTCCCCCTACGAGCAGTACTTC. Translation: CASSLARESPYEQYF.

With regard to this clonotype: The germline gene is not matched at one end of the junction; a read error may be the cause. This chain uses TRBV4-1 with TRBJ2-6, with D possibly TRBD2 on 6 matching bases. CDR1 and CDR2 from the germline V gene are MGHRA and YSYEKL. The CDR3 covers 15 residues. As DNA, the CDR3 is TGCGCCAGCAGCCAAGTCGCTGGGGAGGCCGACGTCCTGACTTTC. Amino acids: CASSQVAGEADVLTF.

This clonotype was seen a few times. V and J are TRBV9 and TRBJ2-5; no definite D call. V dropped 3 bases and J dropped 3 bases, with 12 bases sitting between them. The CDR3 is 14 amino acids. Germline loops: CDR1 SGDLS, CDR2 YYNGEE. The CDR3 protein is CASSASLWKETQYF. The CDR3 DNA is TGTGCCAGCAGCGCCTCGTTATGGAAAGAGACCCAGTACTTC. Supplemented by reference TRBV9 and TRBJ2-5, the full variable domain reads DSGVTQTPKHLITATGQRVTLRCSPRSGDLSVYWYQQSLDQGLQFLIQYYNGEERAKGNILERFSAQQFPDLHSELNLSSLELGDSALYFCASSASLWKETQYFGPGTRLLVL.

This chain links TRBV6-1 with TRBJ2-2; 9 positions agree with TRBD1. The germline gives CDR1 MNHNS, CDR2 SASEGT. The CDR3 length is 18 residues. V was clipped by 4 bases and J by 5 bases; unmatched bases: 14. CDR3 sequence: CASSVIRATGGGTGELFF. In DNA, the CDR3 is TGTGCCAGCAGTGTTATAAGAGCGACAGGGGGAGGAACCGGGGAGCTGTTTTTT.

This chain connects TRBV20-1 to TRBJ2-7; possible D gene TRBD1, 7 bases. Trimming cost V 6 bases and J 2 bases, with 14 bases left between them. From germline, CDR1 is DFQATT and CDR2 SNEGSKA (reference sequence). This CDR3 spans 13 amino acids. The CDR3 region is CSAQGGGAYEQYF. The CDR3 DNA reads TGCAGTGCCCAGGGGGGCGGCGCCTACGAGCAGTACTTC.

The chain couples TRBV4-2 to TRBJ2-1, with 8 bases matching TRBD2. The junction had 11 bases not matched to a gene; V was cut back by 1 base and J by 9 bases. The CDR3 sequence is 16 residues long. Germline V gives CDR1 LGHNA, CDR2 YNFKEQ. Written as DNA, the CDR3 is TGTGCCAGCAGCCAAGTCGGCAGCGGGAGAGAAGGTGAGCAGTTCTTC. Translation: CASSQVGSGREGEQFF.

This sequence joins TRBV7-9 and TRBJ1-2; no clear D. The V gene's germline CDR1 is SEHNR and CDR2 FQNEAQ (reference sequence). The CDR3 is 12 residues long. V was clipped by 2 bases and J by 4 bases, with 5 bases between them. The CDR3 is CASSLYLYGYTF. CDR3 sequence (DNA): TGTGCCAGCAGCTTATACCTCTATGGCTACACCTTC.

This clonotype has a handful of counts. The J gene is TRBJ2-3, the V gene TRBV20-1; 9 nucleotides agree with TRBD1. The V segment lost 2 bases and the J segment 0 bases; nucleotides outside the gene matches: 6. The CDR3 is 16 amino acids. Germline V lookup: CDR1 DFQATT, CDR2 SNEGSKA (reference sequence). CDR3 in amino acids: CSARFTGTGSTDTQYF. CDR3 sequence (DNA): TGCAGTGCTAGATTTACCGGGACAGGGAGCACAGATACGCAGTATTTT.

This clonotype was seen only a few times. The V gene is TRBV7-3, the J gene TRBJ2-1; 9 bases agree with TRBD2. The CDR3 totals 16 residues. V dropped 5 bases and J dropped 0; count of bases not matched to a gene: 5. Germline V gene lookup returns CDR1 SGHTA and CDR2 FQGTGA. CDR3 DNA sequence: TGTGCCAGCAGCGGAAAAGCGGGAGGCTCCTACAATGAGCAGTTCTTC. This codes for CASSGKAGGSYNEQFF. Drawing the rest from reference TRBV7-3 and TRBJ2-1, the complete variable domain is GAGVSQTPSNKVTEKGKYVELRCDPISGHTALYWYRQSLGQGPEFLIYFQGTGAADDSGLPNDRFFAVRPEGSVSTLKIQRTERGDSAVYLCASSGKAGGSYNEQFFGPGTRLTVL.

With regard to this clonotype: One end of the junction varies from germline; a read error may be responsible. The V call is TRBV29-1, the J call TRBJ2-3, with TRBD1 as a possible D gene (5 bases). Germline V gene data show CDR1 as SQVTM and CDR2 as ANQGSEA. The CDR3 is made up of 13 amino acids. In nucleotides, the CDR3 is TGCAGCGTTGAATTAGGATTCACAGGTACGCAGTATTTT. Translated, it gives CSVELGFTGTQYF.

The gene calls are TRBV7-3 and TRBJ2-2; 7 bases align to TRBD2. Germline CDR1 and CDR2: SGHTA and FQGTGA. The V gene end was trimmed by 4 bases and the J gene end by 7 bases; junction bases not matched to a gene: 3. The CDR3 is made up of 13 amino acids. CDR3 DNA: TGTGCCAGCAGCTACACTAGCGTCGGGGAGCTGTTTTTT. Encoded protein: CASSYTSVGELFF.

Here the CDR3 reads CASSQDRAGLRRDTQYF. CDR3 nucleotide sequence: TGTGCCAGCAGCCAAGATAGGGCGGGACTCCGGAGAGATACGCAGTATTTT. The chain recombines TRBV14 with TRBJ2-3; possibly TRBD2 for D (6 bases). The germline CDR1 and CDR2 sequences are SGHDN and FVKESK. The V and J ends lost 0 bases and 5 bases respectively, with 18 bases between them. The CDR3 spans 17 residues.

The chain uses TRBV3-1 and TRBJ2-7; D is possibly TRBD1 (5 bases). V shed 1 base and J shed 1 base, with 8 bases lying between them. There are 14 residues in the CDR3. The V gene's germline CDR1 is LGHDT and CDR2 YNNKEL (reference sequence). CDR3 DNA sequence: TGTGCCAGCAGCCAAGGGGCAGGGTCCTACGAGCAGTACTTC. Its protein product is CASSQGAGSYEQYF.

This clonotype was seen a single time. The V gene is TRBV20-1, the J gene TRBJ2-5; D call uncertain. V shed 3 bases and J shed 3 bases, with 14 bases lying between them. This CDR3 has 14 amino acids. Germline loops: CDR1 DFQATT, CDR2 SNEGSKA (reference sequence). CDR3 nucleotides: TGCAGTGCTAGCCCGTTGCAGGTTAAAGAGACCCAGTACTTC. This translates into CSASPLQVKETQYF.

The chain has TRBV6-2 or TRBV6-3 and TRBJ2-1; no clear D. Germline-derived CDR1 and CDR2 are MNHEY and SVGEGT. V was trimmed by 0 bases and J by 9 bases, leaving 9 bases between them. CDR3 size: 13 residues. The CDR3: CASSYSSLAEQFF. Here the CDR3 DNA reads TGTGCCAGCAGTTACTCCAGTCTCGCTGAGCAGTTCTTC.

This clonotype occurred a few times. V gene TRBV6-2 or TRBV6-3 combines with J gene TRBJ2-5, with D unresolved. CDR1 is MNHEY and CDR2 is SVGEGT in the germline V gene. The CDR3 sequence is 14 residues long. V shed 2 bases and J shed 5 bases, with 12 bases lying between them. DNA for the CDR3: TGTGCCAGCAGTTACGGGGAAGCCGGGGAGACCCAGTACTTC. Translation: CASSYGEAGETQYF.

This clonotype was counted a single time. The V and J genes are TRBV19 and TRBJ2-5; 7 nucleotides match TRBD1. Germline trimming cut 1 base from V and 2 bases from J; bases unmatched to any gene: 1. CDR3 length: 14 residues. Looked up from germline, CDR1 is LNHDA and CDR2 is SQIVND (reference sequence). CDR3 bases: TGTGCCAGTAGTATAGCCAGGGGGCAAGAGACCCAGTACTTC. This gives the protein CASSIARGQETQYF. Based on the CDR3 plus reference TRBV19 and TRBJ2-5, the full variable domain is DGGITQSPKYLFRKEGQNVTLSCEQNLNHDAMYWYRQDPGQGLRLIYYSQIVNDFQKGDIAEGYSVSREKKESFPLTVTSAQKNPTAFYLCASSIARGQETQYFGPGTRLLVL.

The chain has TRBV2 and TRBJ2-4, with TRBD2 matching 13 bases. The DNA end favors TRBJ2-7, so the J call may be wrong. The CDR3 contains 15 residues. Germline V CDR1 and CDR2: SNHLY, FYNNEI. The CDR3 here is CASSYTSGRANEQYF. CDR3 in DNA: TGTGCCAGCAGTTATACTAGCGGGAGGGCCAACGAGCAGTACTTC.

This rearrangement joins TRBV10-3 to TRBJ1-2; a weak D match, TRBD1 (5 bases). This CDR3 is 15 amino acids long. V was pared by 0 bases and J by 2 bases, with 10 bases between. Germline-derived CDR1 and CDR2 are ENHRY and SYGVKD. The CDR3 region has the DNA TGTGCCATCAGTGAGTCCTGGGGGGACAACTATGGCTACACCTTC. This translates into CAISESWGDNYGYTF.

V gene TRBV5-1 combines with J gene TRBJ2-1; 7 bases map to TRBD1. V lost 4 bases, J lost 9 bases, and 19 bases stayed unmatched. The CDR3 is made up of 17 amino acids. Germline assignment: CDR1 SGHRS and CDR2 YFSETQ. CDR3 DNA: TGCGCCAGCAGCCCTGGGACAGTCTCAAGCATCTATGGTGAGCAGTTCTTC. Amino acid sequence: CASSPGTVSSIYGEQFF.

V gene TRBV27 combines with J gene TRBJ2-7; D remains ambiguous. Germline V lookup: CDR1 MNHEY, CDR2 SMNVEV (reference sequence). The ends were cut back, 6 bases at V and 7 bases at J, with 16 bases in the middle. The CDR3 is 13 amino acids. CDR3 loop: CASSPGSINEQYF. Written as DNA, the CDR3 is TGTGCCAGCAGCCCAGGCTCTATCAATGAGCAGTACTTC.